The source of this T cell receptor beta chain is a study of cytomegalovirus exposure and HLA in healthy donors. Study overall: A subsequent analysis stated that the 120 or so validation repertoires were run on the same platform as the approximately 700 first-cohort repertoires.

Regarding this clone: The antigen is not known.

This table comes from immunoSEQ multiplex PCR, and its TCRdb copy is limited to in-frame clones, with some not included. The sample includes 110,000 or so clones, about nine tenths seen only once; the top ten take about 4.4%. The CDR3 contains 13 residues. V shed 3 bases and J shed 5 bases, with 10 bases lying between them. Germline values: CDR1 SGHRS, CDR2 YFSETQ. Findings and caveats of the study: In the 130 or so validation repertoires, a later analysis found that first-cohort TCR clusters tended to co-occur. Across donors, most TCRs were seen rarely, yet some public ones were widespread.

The donors were members of the validation cohort, which comprised roughly 130 subjects and was separate from the first cohort of 670 or so subjects. The V gene is TRBV5-1, the J gene TRBJ2-3; TRBD1 might be the D (6 bases). Material: PBMCs. This clonotype was obtained from a man between 18 and 35 years old in good health and CMV-seropositive. The DNA for the CDR3 is TGCGCCAGCAGCTCAGGGGTTCGAGATACGCAGTATTTT. Its protein is CASSSGVRDTQYF.